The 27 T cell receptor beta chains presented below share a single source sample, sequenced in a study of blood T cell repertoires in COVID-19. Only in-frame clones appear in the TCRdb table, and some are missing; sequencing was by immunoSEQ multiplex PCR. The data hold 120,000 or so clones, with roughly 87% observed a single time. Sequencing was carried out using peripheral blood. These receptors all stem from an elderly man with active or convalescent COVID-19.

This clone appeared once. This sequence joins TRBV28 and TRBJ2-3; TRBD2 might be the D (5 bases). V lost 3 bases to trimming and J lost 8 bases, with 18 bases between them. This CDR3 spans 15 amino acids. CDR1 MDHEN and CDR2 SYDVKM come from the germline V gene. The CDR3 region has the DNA TGTGCCAGCAGTTTCAGTGGAGGCAGGCATGGTACGCAGTATTTT. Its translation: CASSFSGGRHGTQYF.

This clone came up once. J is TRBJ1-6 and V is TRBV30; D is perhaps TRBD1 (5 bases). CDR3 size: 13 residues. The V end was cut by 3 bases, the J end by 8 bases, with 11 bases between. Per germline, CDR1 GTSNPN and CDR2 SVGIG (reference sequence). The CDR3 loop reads CAWRGGSHSPLHF. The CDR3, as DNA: TGTGCCTGGAGGGGGGGTAGCCATTCACCCCTCCACTTT.

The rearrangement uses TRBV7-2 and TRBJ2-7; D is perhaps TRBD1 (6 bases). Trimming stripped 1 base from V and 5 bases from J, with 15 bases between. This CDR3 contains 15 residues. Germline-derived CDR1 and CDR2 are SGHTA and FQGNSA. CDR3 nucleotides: TGTGCCAGCAGCTTAGTTGGGGCAGGGGTGCACGAGCAGTACTTC. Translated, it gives CASSLVGAGVHEQYF.

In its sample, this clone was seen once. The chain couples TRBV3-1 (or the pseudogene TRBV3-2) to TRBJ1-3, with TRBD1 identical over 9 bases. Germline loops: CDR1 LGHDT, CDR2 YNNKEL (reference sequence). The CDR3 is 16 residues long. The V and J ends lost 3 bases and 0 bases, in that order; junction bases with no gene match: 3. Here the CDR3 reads CASSHSGQGSGNTIYF. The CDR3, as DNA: TGTGCCAGCAGCCACTCGGGACAGGGCTCTGGAAACACCATATATTTT.

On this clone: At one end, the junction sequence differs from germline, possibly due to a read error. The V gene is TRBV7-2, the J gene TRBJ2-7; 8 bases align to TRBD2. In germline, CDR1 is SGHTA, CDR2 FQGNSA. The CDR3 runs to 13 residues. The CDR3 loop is CASSPGLATPVNF. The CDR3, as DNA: TGTGCCAGCAGCCCCGGACTAGCTACCCCGGTGAACTTC.

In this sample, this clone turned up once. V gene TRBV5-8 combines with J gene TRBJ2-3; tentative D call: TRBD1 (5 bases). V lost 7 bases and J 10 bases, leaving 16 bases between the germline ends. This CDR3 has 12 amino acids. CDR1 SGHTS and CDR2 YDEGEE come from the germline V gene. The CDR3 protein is CASLATRVAQYF. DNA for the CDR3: TGTGCCAGCTTAGCCACCAGGGTTGCGCAGTATTTT. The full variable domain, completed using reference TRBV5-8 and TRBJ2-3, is EAGVTQSPTHLIKTRGQQATLRCSPISGHTSVYWYQQALGLGLQFLLWYDEGEERNRGNFPPRFSGRQFPNYSSELNVNALELEDSALYLCASLATRVAQYFGPGTRLTVL.

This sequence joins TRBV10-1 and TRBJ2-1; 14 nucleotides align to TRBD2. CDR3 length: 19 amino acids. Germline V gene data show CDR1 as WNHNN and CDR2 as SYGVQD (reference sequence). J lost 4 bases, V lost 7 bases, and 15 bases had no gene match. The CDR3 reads CASMGSWTSGRLLYNEQFF. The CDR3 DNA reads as TGCGCCAGCATGGGTTCGTGGACTAGCGGGAGGCTTTTATACAATGAGCAGTTCTTC.

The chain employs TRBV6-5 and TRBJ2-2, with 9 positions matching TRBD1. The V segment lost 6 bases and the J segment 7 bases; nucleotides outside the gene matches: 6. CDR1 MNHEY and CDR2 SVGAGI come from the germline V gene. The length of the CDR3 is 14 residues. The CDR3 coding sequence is TGTGCCAGCAGAGTACAGGGGGCGGTCGGGGAGCTGTTTTTT. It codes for CASRVQGAVGELFF.

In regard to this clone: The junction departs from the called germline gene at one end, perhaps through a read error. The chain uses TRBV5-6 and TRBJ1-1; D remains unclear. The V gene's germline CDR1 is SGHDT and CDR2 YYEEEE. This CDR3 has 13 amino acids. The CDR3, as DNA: TGTGCCTGCAGCTTGGGGAGATACACTGAAGCTTTCTTT. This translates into CACSLGRYTEAFF.

CDR3 loop: CASSLGTGGRGLSEQFF. DNA for the CDR3: TGTGCCAGCAGCTTGGGTACGGGGGGCCGAGGGTTGAGTGAGCAGTTCTTC. The chain has TRBV7-2 and TRBJ2-1; D perhaps matches TRBD2 (7 bases). Trimming took off 3 bases at V and 9 bases at J, with 24 bases between the two ends. There are 17 residues in the CDR3. Germline values: CDR1 SGHTA, CDR2 FQGNSA.

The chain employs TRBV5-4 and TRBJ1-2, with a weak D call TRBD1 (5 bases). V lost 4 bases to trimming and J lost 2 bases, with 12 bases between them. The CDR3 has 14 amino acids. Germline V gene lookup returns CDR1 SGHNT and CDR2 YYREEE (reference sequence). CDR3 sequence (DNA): TGTGCCAGCAGCCGACCGGGACTAAACTATGGCTACACCTTC. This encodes CASSRPGLNYGYTF.

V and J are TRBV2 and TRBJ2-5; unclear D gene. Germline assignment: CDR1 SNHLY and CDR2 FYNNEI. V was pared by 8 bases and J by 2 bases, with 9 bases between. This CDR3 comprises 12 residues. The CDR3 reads CASCLTQETQYF. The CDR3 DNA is TGTGCCAGCTGCCTGACACAAGAGACCCAGTACTTC.

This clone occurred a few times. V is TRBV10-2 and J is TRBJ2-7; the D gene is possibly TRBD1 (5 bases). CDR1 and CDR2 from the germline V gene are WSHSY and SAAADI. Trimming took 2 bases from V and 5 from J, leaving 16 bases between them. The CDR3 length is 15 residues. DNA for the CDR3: TGCGCCAGCAGTGAGACGACAGCTACCTTGGACGAGCAGTACTTC. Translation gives CASSETTATLDEQYF.

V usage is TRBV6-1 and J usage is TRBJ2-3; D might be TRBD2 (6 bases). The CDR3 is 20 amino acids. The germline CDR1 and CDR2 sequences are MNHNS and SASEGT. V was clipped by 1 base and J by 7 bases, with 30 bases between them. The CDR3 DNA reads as TGTGCCAGCAGTGAAGTTAACTGGGCGTCCTGGGAGGCCTCTTCGTATACGCAGTATTTT. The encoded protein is CASSEVNWASWEASSYTQYF.

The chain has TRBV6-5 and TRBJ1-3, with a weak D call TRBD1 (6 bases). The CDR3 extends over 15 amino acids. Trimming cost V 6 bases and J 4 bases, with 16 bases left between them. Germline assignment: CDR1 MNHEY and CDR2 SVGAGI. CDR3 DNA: TGTGCCAGCAGGCGACTGGAAGGACAGGGAAACACCATATATTTT. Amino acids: CASRRLEGQGNTIYF.

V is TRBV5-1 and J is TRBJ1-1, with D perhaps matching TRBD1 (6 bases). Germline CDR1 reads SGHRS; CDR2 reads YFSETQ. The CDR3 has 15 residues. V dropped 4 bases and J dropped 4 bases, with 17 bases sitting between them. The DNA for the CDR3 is TGCGCCAGCAGCCGGGTAGAGACAGGTGGCACTGAAGCTTTCTTT. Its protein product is CASSRVETGGTEAFF.

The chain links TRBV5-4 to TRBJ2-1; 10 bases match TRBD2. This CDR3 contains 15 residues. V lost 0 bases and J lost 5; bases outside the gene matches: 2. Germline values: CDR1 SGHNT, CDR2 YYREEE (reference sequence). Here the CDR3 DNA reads TGTGCCAGCAGCTTGGTGCTAGCGGGGGACAATGAGCAGTTCTTC. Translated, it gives CASSLVLAGDNEQFF.

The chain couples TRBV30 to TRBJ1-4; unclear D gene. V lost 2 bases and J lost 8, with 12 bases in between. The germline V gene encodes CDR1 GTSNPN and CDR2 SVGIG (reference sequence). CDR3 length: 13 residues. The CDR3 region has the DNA TGTGCCTGGAGTAGCGGGCTTGTGGAAAAACTGTTTTTT. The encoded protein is CAWSSGLVEKLFF.

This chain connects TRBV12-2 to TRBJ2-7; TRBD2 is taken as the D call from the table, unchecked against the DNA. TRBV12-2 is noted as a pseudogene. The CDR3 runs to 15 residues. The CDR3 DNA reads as TGTGCAAGTCGCTCTTCTGCGGGGCTAGGCTACGAGCAGTACTTC. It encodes CASRSSAGLGYEQYF.

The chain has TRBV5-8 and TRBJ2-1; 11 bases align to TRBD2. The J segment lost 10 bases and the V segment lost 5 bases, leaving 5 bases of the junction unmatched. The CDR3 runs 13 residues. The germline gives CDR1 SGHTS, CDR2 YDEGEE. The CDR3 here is CASRQTSGIEQFF. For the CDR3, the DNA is TGTGCCAGCAGACAGACTAGCGGGATCGAGCAGTTCTTC.

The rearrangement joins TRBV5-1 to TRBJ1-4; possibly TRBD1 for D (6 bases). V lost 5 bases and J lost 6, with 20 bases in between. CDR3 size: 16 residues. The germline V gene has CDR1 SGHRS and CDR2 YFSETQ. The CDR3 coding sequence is TGCGCCAGCAGAGAGGGACCGAGGGGGGGATATGAAAAACTGTTTTTT. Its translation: CASREGPRGGYEKLFF.

The CDR3 DNA sequence: TGTGCCAGCAGACGAGGACAGGGTAGGGAGACCCAGTACTTC. Amino acids: CASRRGQGRETQYF. V is TRBV5-5 and J is TRBJ2-5; 8 nucleotides align to TRBD1. Per the germline V gene, CDR1 is SGHKS and CDR2 is YYEKEE (reference sequence). The CDR3 is 14 amino acids. V shed 5 bases and J 5 bases; nucleotides not matched to a gene: 8.

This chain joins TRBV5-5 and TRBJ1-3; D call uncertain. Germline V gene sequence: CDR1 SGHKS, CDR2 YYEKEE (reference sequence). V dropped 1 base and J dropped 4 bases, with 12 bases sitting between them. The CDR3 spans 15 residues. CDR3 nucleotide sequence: TGTGCCAGCAGCTTGCGGGTCCCTGGGGGAAACACCATATATTTT. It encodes CASSLRVPGGNTIYF. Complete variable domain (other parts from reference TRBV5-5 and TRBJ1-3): DAGVTQSPTHLIKTRGQQVTLRCSPISGHKSVSWYQQVLGQGPQFIFQYYEKEERGRGNFPDRFSARQFPNYSSELNVNALLLGDSALYLCASSLRVPGGNTIYFGEGSWLTVV.

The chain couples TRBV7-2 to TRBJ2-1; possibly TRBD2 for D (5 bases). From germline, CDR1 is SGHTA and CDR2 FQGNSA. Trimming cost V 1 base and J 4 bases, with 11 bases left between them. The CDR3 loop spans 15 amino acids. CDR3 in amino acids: CASSLEAAPYNEQFF. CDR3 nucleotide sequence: TGTGCCAGCAGCTTAGAAGCGGCCCCTTACAATGAGCAGTTCTTC. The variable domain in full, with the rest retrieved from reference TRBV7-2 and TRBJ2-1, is GAGVSQSPSNKVTEKGKDVELRCDPISGHTALYWYRQSLGQGLEFLIYFQGNSAPDKSGLPSDRFSAERTGGSVSTLTIQRTQQEDSAVYLCASSLEAAPYNEQFFGPGTRLTVL.

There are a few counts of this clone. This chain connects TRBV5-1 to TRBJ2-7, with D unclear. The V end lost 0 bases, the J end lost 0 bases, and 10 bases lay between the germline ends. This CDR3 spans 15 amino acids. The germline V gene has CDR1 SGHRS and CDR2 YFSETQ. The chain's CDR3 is CASSLGGRNSYEQYF. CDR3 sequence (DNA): TGCGCCAGCAGCTTGGGTGGGCGCAACTCCTACGAGCAGTACTTC. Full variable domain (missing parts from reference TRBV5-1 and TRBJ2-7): KAGVTQTPRYLIKTRGQQVTLSCSPISGHRSVSWYQQTPGQGLQFLFEYFSETQRNKGNFPGRFSGRQFSNSRSEMNVSTLELGDSALYLCASSLGGRNSYEQYFGPGTRLTVT.

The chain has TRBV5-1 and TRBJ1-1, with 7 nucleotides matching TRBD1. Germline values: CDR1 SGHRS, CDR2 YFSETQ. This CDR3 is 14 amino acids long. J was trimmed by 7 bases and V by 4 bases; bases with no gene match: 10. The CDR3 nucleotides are TGCGCCAGCAGCGCGAGAACAGGGGAGGATGAAGCTTTCTTT. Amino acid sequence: CASSARTGEDEAFF.

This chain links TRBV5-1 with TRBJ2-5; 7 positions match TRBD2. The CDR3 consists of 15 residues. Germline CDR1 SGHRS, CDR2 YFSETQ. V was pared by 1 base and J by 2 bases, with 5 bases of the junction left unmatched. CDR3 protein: CASSLRGDLQETQYF. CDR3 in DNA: TGCGCCAGCAGCTTGCGGGGGGACCTTCAAGAGACCCAGTACTTC.